Listed here are 19 T cell receptor beta chains from one sample, sequenced in a study of identical twins. TCRdb re-derived calls from the 5' RACE reads in MiXCR, one entry per CDR3 protein. The sample carries 1,800,000 or so distinct CDR3 sequences, 32% recorded once. Sequenced input: cord blood. These receptors were obtained from a newborn girl in good health.

The chain uses TRBV7-9 and TRBJ2-5, with D possibly TRBD2 on 5 matching bases. The assigned J gene may be wrong: the sequence end matches TRBJ2-7 better. This CDR3 spans 16 amino acids. The V gene's germline CDR1 is SEHNR and CDR2 FQNEAQ (reference sequence). CDR3 sequence reads: CASSRVAPSRRYEQYF. CDR3 bases: TGTGCCAGCAGCCGTGTGGCCCCTAGCCGGCGCTACGAGCAGTACTTC.

The genes are TRBV20-1 and TRBJ2-1, with D possibly TRBD2 on 6 matching bases. Germline V gene lookup returns CDR1 DFQATT and CDR2 SNEGSKA (reference sequence). Between the trimmed V and J ends, which lost 3 bases and 10 bases, there was a span of 13 bases. This CDR3 has 12 residues. For the CDR3, the DNA is TGCAGTGCTAGGACTAGTCCCTACGAGCAGTTCTTC. This encodes CSARTSPYEQFF.

This clonotype was detected only a few times. The rearrangement links TRBV5-4 to TRBJ2-1; 8 bases match TRBD2. This CDR3 has 15 amino acids. J was trimmed by 6 bases and V by 3 bases; bases with no gene match: 8. Germline lookup yields CDR1 SGHNT and CDR2 YYREEE (reference sequence). Written as DNA, the CDR3 is TGTGCCAGCAGCTCGGGCGGGGGGCTGATCAATGAGCAGTTCTTC. Protein product: CASSSGGGLINEQFF.

In this sample, this clonotype turned up many times. The chain carries TRBV20-1 and TRBJ2-7; D is unclear. V lost 0 bases and J lost 1, with 10 bases in between. The CDR3 sequence is 14 residues long. Germline-derived CDR1 and CDR2 are DFQATT and SNEGSKA (reference sequence). The CDR3 loop reads CSARDGSQSYEQYF. In DNA form, the CDR3 reads TGCAGTGCTAGAGATGGATCGCAGTCCTACGAGCAGTACTTC.

Ten or more counts support this clonotype. This sequence joins TRBV3-1 and TRBJ2-1; D is ambiguous. Per germline, CDR1 LGHDT and CDR2 YNNKEL (reference sequence). V was pared by 0 bases and J by 7 bases, with 7 bases between. The CDR3 contains 13 residues. DNA of the CDR3: TGTGCCAGCAGCCAAGATGGGCGAAATGAGCAGTTCTTC. As protein: CASSQDGRNEQFF.

In this sample, this clonotype turned up many times. V and J are TRBV5-1 and TRBJ2-7, with a weak D call TRBD1 (6 bases). The V gene lost 0 bases and the J gene lost 2 bases, with 12 bases spanning the gap. Germline V gene lookup returns CDR1 SGHRS and CDR2 YFSETQ. The CDR3 is 15 amino acids. CDR3 in amino acids: CASSLALQGAYEQYF. CDR3 DNA: TGCGCCAGCAGCTTGGCTCTACAGGGAGCCTACGAGCAGTACTTC.

This clonotype has more than one count but fewer than ten. The chain couples TRBV15 to TRBJ1-2; TRBD1 matches 9 bases. CDR1 and CDR2 (germline): LNHNV, YYDKDF (reference sequence). The CDR3 spans 15 residues. V was pared by 0 bases and J by 2 bases, with 1 base of the junction left unmatched. Here the CDR3 reads CATSREGTGNYGYTF. CDR3 coding DNA: TGTGCCACCAGCAGAGAAGGGACAGGGAACTATGGCTACACCTTC.

The chain carries TRBV2 and TRBJ2-1, with TRBD2 matching over 9 bases. Germline CDR1 and CDR2: SNHLY and FYNNEI. V gave up 6 bases and J gave up 4 bases; unmatched junction bases: 10. The length of the CDR3 is 16 residues. The DNA for the CDR3 is TGTGCCAGCAGGGGACTAGCCCCTGAAGAGTACAATGAGCAGTTCTTC. This gives the protein CASRGLAPEEYNEQFF. The full variable domain, with the rest looked up from reference TRBV2 and TRBJ2-1, is EPEVTQTPSHQVTQMGQEVILRCVPISNHLYFYWYRQILGQKVEFLVSFYNNEISEKSEIFDDQFSVERPDGSNFTLKIRSTKLEDSAMYFCASRGLAPEEYNEQFFGPGTRLTVL.

This clonotype was detected many times. CDR3 in amino acids: CASRIGGTDTQYF. The CDR3 DNA reads as TGTGCCAGCAGGATCGGGGGCACAGATACGCAGTATTTT. V is TRBV12-3 or TRBV12-4 and J is TRBJ2-3; possibly TRBD2 for D (5 bases). The ends were cut back, 6 bases at V and 1 base at J, with 8 bases in the middle. This CDR3 spans 13 amino acids.

In the case of this clonotype: This could be a read error, since a much larger clone is one nucleotide away. The chain couples TRBV10-3 to TRBJ1-2; D may be TRBD1 (5 bases). Per germline, CDR1 ENHRY and CDR2 SYGVKD. The CDR3 consists of 13 residues. This chain's CDR3 is CAVSEAGLYGYTF. DNA for the CDR3: TGTGCCGTCAGTGAGGCAGGGCTCTATGGCTACACCTTC.

The chain couples TRBV10-3 to TRBJ1-3, with 8 bases aligning to TRBD1. The CDR3 length is 16 residues. V lost 5 bases and J lost 2; bases outside the gene matches: 8. Germline values: CDR1 ENHRY, CDR2 SYGVKD. The CDR3, as DNA: TGTGCCATCAGTAAAGAGGACAGGGCCCCTGGAAACACCATATATTTT. This sequence encodes CAISKEDRAPGNTIYF.

This chain joins TRBV12-3 or TRBV12-4 and TRBJ1-5; TRBD1 agrees at 9 bases. The CDR3 has 17 residues. J was trimmed by 6 bases and V by 5 bases; bases with no gene match: 14. The CDR3 protein is CASSLAGTGSVGQPQHF. The CDR3 nucleotides read TGTGCCAGCAGTCTCGCCGGGACAGGGTCTGTGGGTCAGCCCCAGCATTTT.

This clonotype has a handful of counts. The CDR3 loop is CASSVWTGRDQYF. The CDR3 region has the DNA TGTGCCAGCAGCGTCTGGACAGGGAGAGACCAGTACTTC. The chain recombines TRBV2 with TRBJ2-7; TRBD1 matches 8 bases. V was clipped by 6 bases and J by 10 bases; unmatched bases: 11. Per germline, CDR1 SNHLY and CDR2 FYNNEI. The CDR3 runs 13 residues.

This chain links TRBV28 with TRBJ1-5; a possible D gene is TRBD1 (5 bases). The germline CDR1 and CDR2 sequences are MDHEN and SYDVKM. Trimming took 2 bases from V and 3 from J, leaving 11 bases between them. This CDR3 is 15 amino acids long. The CDR3: CASSLRTLNNQPQHF. CDR3 nucleotides: TGTGCCAGCAGTTTAAGGACACTTAACAATCAGCCCCAGCATTTT.

Comment on this clonotype: An end of the junction differs from the germline gene, which may be a read error. The chain links TRBV30 to TRBJ2-1; no firm D call. This CDR3 has 11 amino acids. Germline V gene data show CDR1 as GTSNPN and CDR2 as SVGIG (reference sequence). The CDR3 DNA sequence: TGTTCCTGGAGTAGGGACAATGAGCAGTTCTTC. This gives the protein CSWSRDNEQFF.

The chain couples TRBV4-2 to TRBJ2-2; TRBD2 matches at 10 bases. Germline V gives CDR1 LGHNA, CDR2 YNFKEQ. The CDR3 spans 17 residues. Trimming removed 2 bases from V and 1 base from J; junction bases left unmatched: 4. Here the CDR3 reads CASSQFLAGVNTGELFF. The CDR3 coding sequence is TGTGCCAGCAGCCAATTTCTAGCGGGGGTGAACACCGGGGAGCTGTTTTTT.

There are a few counts of this clonotype. V gene TRBV20-1 combines with J gene TRBJ2-1; TRBD2 matches at 8 bases. Germline V gives CDR1 DFQATT, CDR2 SNEGSKA (reference sequence). After removal of 1 base from V and 5 bases from J, the junction contained 7 bases not matched to a gene. CDR3 size: 15 residues. Here the CDR3 reads CSARGLLAEDNEQFF. CDR3 sequence (DNA): TGCAGTGCTAGAGGTCTACTAGCGGAAGACAATGAGCAGTTCTTC.

The V gene is TRBV28, the J gene TRBJ2-1; 11 bases are a match to TRBD1. CDR1 is MDHEN, CDR2 SYDVKM, per germline. With V trimmed by 7 bases and J by 6 bases, 5 bases remained unmatched. The CDR3 runs 14 residues. CDR3 sequence reads: CASNSGTGGNEQFF. The CDR3, as DNA: TGTGCCAGCAATTCCGGGACAGGGGGCAATGAGCAGTTCTTC.

The chain combines TRBV28 with TRBJ2-3, with a tentative D call TRBD1 (5 bases). CDR1 and CDR2 (germline): MDHEN, SYDVKM. CDR3 length: 14 amino acids. V was pared by 3 bases and J by 2 bases, with 9 bases between. CDR3 sequence reads: CASSFVRDTDTQYF. CDR3 bases: TGTGCCAGCAGTTTTGTCAGGGACACAGATACGCAGTATTTT.